This note documents a single T cell receptor (beta chain) sequence. V gave up 0 bases and J gave up 8 bases; unmatched junction bases: 6. There are 15 residues in the CDR3. The germline V gene encodes CDR1 SGHRS and CDR2 YFSETQ. The data were obtained in a study of blood T cell repertoires in COVID-19. Study information: Material from acute and convalescent COVID-19 was sourced from the United States, Italy and Spain. PBMCs, B-cell-depleted T cells, or T cells were the source of the cDNA or gDNA that made up the material.

As processed by the authors: Amplified reference gene primers provided the basis for estimating nucleated cell counts. Sequencing was performed with immunoSEQ multiplex PCR; in TCRdb, only in-frame clones are kept and a portion is missing. That table gives V, J and clone size, and the DNA gave D and trimming. The table has under 150,000 clones, about nine tenths seen once. Specimen: peripheral blood. This clonotype originated in a man in his fifties with active or convalescent COVID-19. The genes are TRBV5-1 and TRBJ2-1; 9 bases are a match to TRBD1. The CDR3 is CASSLVTGGLDEQFF. DNA for the CDR3: TGCGCCAGCAGCTTGGTTACAGGGGGCCTCGATGAGCAGTTCTTC.